This TCR beta chain originates from a study of regulatory T cells in long-lasting Graves disease. Looking at the study overall: Newly diagnosed Graves' patients took antithyroid drugs under 3 months.

Arm-PCR with iRepertoire HTBI primers amplified the CDR3 regions for these TCR beta libraries. Original analysis: About 62 TRBV and 14 TRBJ segments were identified across samples. Via MiXCR, TCRdb re-called the multiplex PCR reads, giving one row per CDR3 protein. These V and J calls rely on TCRdb rather than the paper's analysis. The data hold some 560,000 distinct CDR3 sequences, with about 16% observed a single time. Germline lookup yields CDR1 MNHNS and CDR2 SASEGT. The junction had 5 bases not matched to a gene; V was cut back by 8 bases and J by 2 bases. The CDR3 is made up of 14 amino acids. This sample's time point: newly diagnosed GD, antithyroid drugs for less than 3 months. Preparation of the TCR library used RNA extracted from PBMCs. Ten or more counts support this clonotype. These records were also assigned to another study, of T cells in Graves' hyperthyroidism and ophthalmopathy. That report notes: With a duration under 2 months, the hyperthyroidism was newly diagnosed in patients aged 18 to 65.

The receptor comes from a woman aged 35-60 years with Graves disease. The V call is TRBV6-1, the J call TRBJ2-2; TRBD1 agrees at 7 bases. The input for sequencing was peripheral blood mononuclear cells (PBMCs), taken at new diagnosis, from a patient treated with antithyroid drugs. CDR3 residues: CASLRQGNTGELFF. The CDR3, as DNA: TGTGCCAGCCTCAGACAGGGTAACACCGGGGAGCTGTTTTTT.